This TCR beta chain was captured in a study of shared clonotypes between healthy human individuals. At the level of the study: The study used three CD4 naive, three CD4 memory, two CD8 naive and one CD8 memory plate per donor.

Using immunoSEQ multiplex PCR, the repertoire was profiled, and TCRdb retains in-frame clones only, with some absent. The sample lists 600,000 to 800,000 clones, over 60% occurring once. The germline gives CDR1 MDHEN, CDR2 SYDVKM. Deletions cut 3 bases from V and 4 bases from J, with 16 bases between. The CDR3 is made up of 16 amino acids. Of note for this clone: Its antigen is currently unknown.

Findings and caveats of the study: Larger estimated richness was generally recorded for naive subsets relative to memory subsets.

The clonotype originates from a woman aged 25 to 39 in good health. The sample consisted of memory CD4+ T cells sorted from blood. The subset here: CD45RA-negative fraction. The chain uses TRBV28 and TRBJ2-1; D is unresolved. This chain's CDR3 is CASSLAPTSPYNEQFF. The CDR3, as DNA: TGTGCCAGCAGTTTGGCTCCGACATCCCCTTACAATGAGCAGTTCTTC.